This TCR beta chain was captured by sequencing in a study of control samples from healthy donors and cancer patients. The CDR3 totals 13 residues. The germline V gene encodes CDR1 SGHVS and CDR2 FQNEAQ. V gave up 1 base and J gave up 9 bases, with 11 bases separating them. Sequenced by immunoSEQ multiplex PCR; TCRdb stores in-frame clones only, minus some. The table shows about 100,000 clones, with just under 85% occurring only once. The clonotype comes from a man aged 25-45 years in good health. The rearrangement joins TRBV7-8 to TRBJ2-3; unclear D gene. Sample: blood. The CDR3 region is CASSLGVLETQYF. CDR3 in DNA: TGTGCCAGCAGCTTAGGAGTCTTAGAAACGCAGTATTTT. Variable domain in full (rest from reference TRBV7-8 and TRBJ2-3): GAGVSQSPRYKVAKRGQDVALRCDPISGHVSLFWYQQALGQGPEFLTYFQNEAQLDKSGLPSDRFFAERPEGSVSTLKIQRTQQEDSAVYLCASSLGVLETQYFGPGTRLTVL.